This is a list of T cell receptor beta chains from one sample in a study of OX40 agonist ivuxolimab in advanced cancers. Sequenced by immunoSEQ multiplex PCR; TCRdb stores in-frame clones only, minus some. The sample shows nearly 70,000 clones, over 75% of them seen only once. The sequencing here drew on CD4+ or CD8+ T cells sorted from blood, taken in a trial of the OX40 agonist ivuxolimab. The source is an adult with an advanced solid tumor such as melanoma, head and neck, liver or kidney cancer. CDR3s include the opening cysteine and the closing phenylalanine or tryptophan. D genes are given only for firm matches.

j_gene,d_gene,v_gene,CDR3aa
TRBJ2-7,TRBD1,TRBV28,CASSEGTGPTYEQYF
TRBJ1-1,TRBD1,TRBV27,CASSLRTGEAFF
TRBJ1-1,TRBD1,TRBV6-1,CASSENRGRAFF
TRBJ1-5,.,TRBV6-5,CASSPREASNQPQHF
TRBJ2-7,.,TRBV30,CAWRGLPYEQYF
TRBJ2-3,.,TRBV10-3,CAISNLGLTDTQYF
TRBJ2-5,.,TRBV29-1,CSVEVPGLQETQYF
TRBJ1-1,.,TRBV7-3,CASSFSGTTEAFF
TRBJ1-4,.,TRBV2,CASSEALGKNEKLFF
TRBJ1-1,TRBD1,TRBV6-5,CASSYIWTGGIREAFF
TRBJ2-7,TRBD1,TRBV27,CASSGTGSYEQYF
TRBJ1-1,.,TRBV7-2,CASSPGLNTEAFF
TRBJ1-1,.,TRBV7-2,CASSLVGGVGTEAFF
TRBJ2-7,TRBD1,TRBV4-3,CASSQGRGRYEQYF
TRBJ1-5,.,TRBV19,CASSIDLSSAQHF
TRBJ2-5,.,TRBV7-6,CASSDLWEVHF
TRBJ2-7,TRBD1,TRBV4-3,CASSQGEGDRSSYEQYF
TRBJ1-4,.,TRBV7-2,CASSLGSGTNEKLFF
TRBJ2-1,.,TRBV7-9,CASSHNEQFF
TRBJ1-2,TRBD1,TRBV6-5,CASSPDRGLLYGYTF
TRBJ1-2,TRBD1,TRBV15,CATSGPGGYGYTF
TRBJ1-1,.,TRBV11-2,CASSLDPNTEAFF
TRBJ2-1,.,TRBV2,CASPRLGAPEQFF
TRBJ1-2,.,TRBV7-2,CASSLAAGALGDYGYTF
TRBJ1-2,.,TRBV5-1,CASSLGPSFDYTF
TRBJ2-7,TRBD2,TRBV7-2,CASSLLSSGLTYEQYF
TRBJ2-3,.,TRBV5-1,CASSPGRGYADTQYF
TRBJ1-3,.,TRBV6-5,CASRVGSPTGNTIYF
TRBJ1-1,.,TRBV21-1,CASRFRDRGAEAFF
TRBJ1-2,.,TRBV20-1,CSADRPYGYTF
TRBJ2-5,TRBD1,TRBV30,CALAFGDSPETQYF
TRBJ1-3,.,TRBV6-5,CASSYRVADTIYF
TRBJ1-1,TRBD1,TRBV2,CASHRGLMNTEAFF
TRBJ2-6,.,TRBV19,CASSEGRANVLTF
TRBJ1-1,.,TRBV14,CASSQVMAAEAFF
TRBJ2-5,.,TRBV6-1,CASSELGGAGETQYF
TRBJ2-1,TRBD2,TRBV7-8,CATRFGASGGNEQFF
TRBJ1-1,TRBD1,TRBV5-1,CASSPDRGRRNTEAFF
TRBJ2-5,.,TRBV7-9,CASSTPFEAQETQYF
TRBJ2-5,TRBD1,TRBV11-3,CASSFMTGGAETQYF
TRBJ2-1,.,TRBV7-3,CASSLPRRLAVHNEQFF
TRBJ2-2,TRBD1,TRBV5-3,CARSPPGQKNTGELFF
TRBJ2-5,TRBD2,TRBV5-1,CASSRDPRGDAQETQYF
TRBJ2-4,TRBD2,TRBV5-4,CASSPSGGRAKNIQYF
TRBJ2-1,TRBD1,TRBV29-1,CSTRLDRLGDNEQFF
TRBJ1-6,.,TRBV30,CASQTTAVGSPLHF
TRBJ2-3,.,TRBV11-2,CASSFMGNDADTQYF
TRBJ2-1,.,TRBV7-3,CASSLTTGGGEQFF
TRBJ1-4,.,TRBV30,CAWSDPELENEKLFF
TRBJ2-3,.,TRBV5-6,CASSLGRGPDTQYF
TRBJ2-7,.,TRBV5-1,CASSLMGTSHEQYF
TRBJ1-2,.,TRBV2,CASSEIGSYGYTF
TRBJ1-2,.,TRBV7-2,CASSLEGGSPDGYTF
TRBJ1-2,TRBD1,TRBV30,CAWENRGPHGYTF
TRBJ2-7,TRBD2,TRBV12-5,CASAGGLAEYEQYF